The entry below gives a single T cell receptor beta chain sequence along with its context. Its antigen is still unknown. V was cut by 6 bases and J by 5 bases, with 14 bases left in between. From germline, CDR1 is MNHEY and CDR2 SMNVEV (reference sequence). The CDR3 length is 14 residues. This sample was included in a study of shared clonotypes between healthy human individuals. Template amounts of approximately 300 ng DNA, 30,000 or so T cell genomes, were employed in unsorted PBMC replicate PCRs. The sequencing of unsorted PBMC DNA took place on ten immunoSEQ deep assay plates. Per the authors' pipeline: Filtering differed, since immunoSEQ gave only junction sequences and no quality scores. The repertoire was sequenced with immunoSEQ multiplex PCR; TCRdb's copy has only in-frame clones and lacks some. The DNA was the basis for D and trimming; V, J and clone size are from that table. This table holds 550,000 to 600,000 clones, roughly 79% found once.

The study's findings and limits: The researchers took only blood, and tissue repertoires probably look different.

The receptor's source is a middle-aged woman in good health. Some clones in this sample may be carry-over from other donors' samples. The chain employs TRBV27 and TRBJ1-5, with a weak D call TRBD1 (6 bases). The material sequenced was PBMCs. The CDR3 coding sequence is TGTGCCAGCAGAAGGGGGGGTACTTATCAGCCCCAGCATTTT. Protein sequence: CASRRGGTYQPQHF.